This TCR beta chain was retrieved from a study of blood T cell repertoires in COVID-19. Germline loops: CDR1 SGHKS, CDR2 YYEKEE (reference sequence). Trimming took off 1 base at V and 9 bases at J, with 14 bases between the two ends. This CDR3 is 14 amino acids long. Assay: immunoSEQ multiplex PCR; the TCRdb copy retains only in-frame clones and omits some. The data show a few hundred thousand clones, around 87% seen once. In this sample, this clone turned up once. This sequence joins TRBV5-5 and TRBJ2-1; unclear D gene. The specimen sequenced was peripheral blood. The receptor's source is a woman aged 45-65 years who had recovered from COVID-19. For the CDR3, the DNA is TGTGCCAGCAGCTTGCTCTTTGTAGCTGCTGAGCAGTTCTTC. It encodes CASSLLFVAAEQFF.